The 16 T cell receptor beta chains reported below all come from one sample, sequenced in a study of blood T cell repertoires in COVID-19. Assay used: immunoSEQ multiplex PCR; TCRdb lists only in-frame clones, some missing. The sample gives a few hundred thousand clones, 80% to 90% of which show up once; roughly 4% is in the top ten. The sample taken for sequencing was PBMCs or T cells enriched from blood (not recorded which). The receptors stem from a woman younger than 45 who had recovered from COVID-19.

CDR3 sequence (DNA): TGTGCCAGCTCACCCCTCCCGGGACAGGGGAATCAGCCCCAGCATTTT. It specifies CASSPLPGQGNQPQHF. V gene TRBV18 combines with J gene TRBJ1-5; TRBD1 aligns across 10 bases. This CDR3 contains 16 residues. Trimming took 3 bases from V and 4 from J; bases not matched to a gene: 6. Looked up from germline, CDR1 is KGHSH and CDR2 is LQKENI.

The chain combines TRBV18 with TRBJ2-7; D may be TRBD1 (6 bases). Germline loops: CDR1 KGHSH, CDR2 LQKENI. The V gene lost 6 bases and the J gene lost 2 bases, with 14 bases spanning the gap. The CDR3 has 14 amino acids. The DNA of the CDR3 is TGTGCCAGCTCCCAGCTGGGACACCCCTACGAGCAGTACTTC. It encodes CASSQLGHPYEQYF. Together with reference TRBV18 and TRBJ2-7, the CDR3 gives the full variable domain: NAGVMQNPRHLVRRRGQEARLRCSPMKGHSHVYWYRQLPEEGLKFMVYLQKENIIDESGMPKERFSAEFPKEGPSILRIQQVVRGDSAAYFCASSQLGHPYEQYFGPGTRLTVT.

This clone was recorded only once. The chain couples TRBV5-1 to TRBJ2-6; D is possibly TRBD2 (5 bases). Germline V gene lookup returns CDR1 SGHRS and CDR2 YFSETQ. V was cut by 2 bases and J by 0 bases, with 6 bases left in between. The CDR3 contains 15 residues. CDR3 in amino acids: CASSFSGSGANVLTF. The CDR3 DNA reads TGCGCCAGCAGCTTCAGCGGCTCTGGGGCCAACGTCCTGACTTTC.

This chain joins TRBV5-1 and TRBJ2-7; weak D call: TRBD2 (6 bases). Per the germline V gene, CDR1 is SGHRS and CDR2 is YFSETQ. This CDR3 contains 16 residues. Trimming took off 3 bases at V and 5 bases at J, with 21 bases between the two ends. The CDR3 coding sequence is TGCGCCAGCAGCTCGGGGGACGGGGCACTCCCCAACGAGCAGTACTTC. Translated: CASSSGDGALPNEQYF.

Only a few counts were recorded for this clone. The V gene is TRBV19, the J gene TRBJ2-1, with 11 bases aligning to TRBD2. Germline CDR1 LNHDA, CDR2 SQIVND (reference sequence). CDR3 length: 16 residues. The V and J ends lost 1 base and 4 bases, in that order; junction bases with no gene match: 3. CDR3 loop: CASSIGLAGRYNEQFF. The CDR3 nucleotides are TGTGCCAGTAGTATAGGACTAGCGGGGCGATACAATGAGCAGTTCTTC.

This chain uses TRBV4-1 with TRBJ2-1; D remains ambiguous. Looked up from germline, CDR1 is MGHRA and CDR2 is YSYEKL. Trimming pared 2 bases from V and 0 bases from J, leaving 11 bases between. This CDR3 is built from 16 residues. In nucleotides, the CDR3 is TGCGCCAGCAGCCAATGGGCATCTTCCTCCTACAATGAGCAGTTCTTC. Amino acids: CASSQWASSSYNEQFF.

The rearrangement links TRBV2 to TRBJ2-5, with 7 nucleotides matching TRBD2. V lost 4 bases to trimming and J lost 3 bases; unmatched junction nucleotides: 8. The CDR3 loop spans 15 amino acids. In germline, CDR1 is SNHLY, CDR2 FYNNEI. CDR3 region: CASSGTRGREETQYF. CDR3 sequence (DNA): TGTGCCAGCAGTGGGACTAGAGGGAGAGAAGAGACCCAGTACTTC.

The chain is built from TRBV2 and TRBJ1-5; D not certain. CDR1 is SNHLY and CDR2 is FYNNEI in the germline V gene. V lost 4 bases, J lost 2 bases, and 12 bases lay in between. CDR3 size: 15 residues. CDR3 protein: CASSGWEGRNQPQHF. The CDR3 DNA reads TGTGCCAGCAGTGGTTGGGAGGGCCGCAATCAGCCCCAGCATTTT.

V gene TRBV10-3 combines with J gene TRBJ1-2; 9 nucleotides align to TRBD1. This CDR3 comprises 17 residues. V gave up 6 bases and J gave up 4 bases; unmatched junction bases: 15. The germline CDR1 and CDR2 sequences are ENHRY and SYGVKD. As DNA, the CDR3 is TGTGCCATCAGGCAGAGGGACAGGGAAGGGAATAGCTATGGCTACACCTTC. The encoded protein is CAIRQRDREGNSYGYTF.

The J gene is TRBJ2-1, the V gene TRBV4-2; 7 nucleotides match TRBD2. The V and J ends lost 1 base and 0 bases, in that order; junction bases with no gene match: 12. There are 19 residues in the CDR3. Looked up from germline, CDR1 is LGHNA and CDR2 is YNFKEQ. CDR3 loop: CASSQGVGAGVGSYNEQFF. The CDR3 DNA is TGTGCCAGCAGCCAAGGAGTCGGGGCGGGAGTGGGCTCCTACAATGAGCAGTTCTTC.

The V call is TRBV28, the J call TRBJ1-2, with 8 bases aligning to TRBD1. CDR1 and CDR2 from the germline V gene are MDHEN and SYDVKM. The ends lost 2 bases at V and 4 bases at J; junction bases unmatched: 12. This CDR3 comprises 17 residues. This CDR3 is CASSLSAQGAFLYGYTF. In nucleotides, the CDR3 is TGTGCCAGCAGTTTAAGCGCTCAGGGGGCGTTCCTCTATGGCTACACCTTC.

This clone was detected a few times. The chain joins TRBV7-9 to TRBJ1-2; possible D gene TRBD1, 6 bases. Trimming cost V 6 bases and J 0 bases, with 14 bases left between them. Per germline, CDR1 SEHNR and CDR2 FQNEAQ (reference sequence). This CDR3 comprises 15 residues. The CDR3 bases are TGTGCCAGCAGTCCAACAGGGACGGCTAACTATGGCTACACCTTC. Its protein is CASSPTGTANYGYTF.

The chain joins TRBV19 to TRBJ2-4; D is possibly TRBD2 (6 bases). Looked up from germline, CDR1 is LNHDA and CDR2 is SQIVND (reference sequence). The CDR3 length is 17 residues. V lost 3 bases to trimming and J lost 0 bases, with 15 bases between them. The DNA for the CDR3 is TGTGCCAGTAGTATTTCGTCTGGAGGGGTAGCCAAAAACATTCAGTACTTC. Translation gives CASSISSGGVAKNIQYF.

This clone was found a few times. The chain is built from TRBV5-1 and TRBJ1-5; 7 bases agree with TRBD1. J was trimmed by 4 bases and V by 4 bases; bases with no gene match: 5. The CDR3 length is 14 residues. Germline V gene sequence: CDR1 SGHRS, CDR2 YFSETQ. The CDR3 here is CASSEGTANQPQHF. The DNA of the CDR3 is TGCGCCAGCAGCGAGGGGACAGCGAATCAGCCCCAGCATTTT.

This clone has just one count. This chain links TRBV2 with TRBJ2-1; perhaps TRBD2 as D (7 bases). V was pared by 10 bases and J by 10 bases, with 23 bases between. The CDR3 has 14 amino acids. Germline CDR1 SNHLY, CDR2 FYNNEI. The CDR3 spells CANSRAGASNEQFF. The DNA for the CDR3 is TGTGCCAACTCACGGGCGGGGGCCTCAAACGAGCAGTTCTTC. The full variable domain, in which reference TRBV2 and TRBJ2-1 provide the parts outside the CDR3, is EPEVTQTPSHQVTQMGQEVILRCVPISNHLYFYWYRQILGQKVEFLVSFYNNEISEKSEIFDDQFSVERPDGSNFTLKIRSTKLEDSAMYFCANSRAGASNEQFFGPGTRLTVL.

The chain links TRBV11-2 to TRBJ2-7; 7 positions match TRBD2. After removal of 0 bases from V and 2 bases from J, the junction contained 4 bases not matched to a gene. Germline CDR1 and CDR2: SGHAT and FQNNGV. The CDR3 totals 15 residues. The CDR3 DNA is TGTGCCAGCAGCTTAGAGGCGGGAGCTACCTACGAGCAGTACTTC. Encoded protein: CASSLEAGATYEQYF.